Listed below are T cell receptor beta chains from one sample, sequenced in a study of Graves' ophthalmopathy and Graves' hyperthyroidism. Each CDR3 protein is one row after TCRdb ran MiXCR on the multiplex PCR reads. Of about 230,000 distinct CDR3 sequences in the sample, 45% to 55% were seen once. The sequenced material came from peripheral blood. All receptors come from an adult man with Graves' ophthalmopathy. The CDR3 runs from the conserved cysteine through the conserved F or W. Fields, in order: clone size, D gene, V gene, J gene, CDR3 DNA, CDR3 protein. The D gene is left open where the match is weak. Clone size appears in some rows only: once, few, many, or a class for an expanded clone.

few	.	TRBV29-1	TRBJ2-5	TGCAGCGTTGGCACCGATCGTCGGACCCAGTACTTC	CSVGTDRRTQYF
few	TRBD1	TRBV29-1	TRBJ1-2	TGCAGCGTCCCCCCGACAGGGGGAAACTATGGCTACACCTTC	CSVPPTGGNYGYTF
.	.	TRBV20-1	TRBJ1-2	TGCAGTGCCATTCCAGGAGGCTATGGCTACACCTTC	CSAIPGGYGYTF
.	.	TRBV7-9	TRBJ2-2	TGTGCCAGCAGCTTACAACGGGGATCACAATACACCGGGGAGCTGTTTTTT	CASSLQRGSQYTGELFF
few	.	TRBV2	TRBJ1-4	TGTGCCACCCGAGCCACAACTAATGAAAAACTGTTTTTT	CATRATTNEKLFF
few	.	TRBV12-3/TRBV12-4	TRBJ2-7	TGTGCCAGCACTCTGGGGGCAGCTTCCTACGAGCAGTACTTC	CASTLGAASYEQYF
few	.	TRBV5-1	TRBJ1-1	TGCGCCAGCAGCCCGGAGCCTGCGAACACTGAAGCTTTCTTT	CASSPEPANTEAFF
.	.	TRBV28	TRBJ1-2	TGTGCCAGCAGTTTTTCGGGGGGCTACACCTTC	CASSFSGGYTF
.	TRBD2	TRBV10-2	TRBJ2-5	TGTGCCAGCAGTGACGGGCAGGGAGGGGAGACCCAGTACTTC	CASSDGQGGETQYF
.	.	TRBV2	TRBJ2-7	TGTGCCAGCAGTGGTCGGCAACACTACGAGCAGTACTTC	CASSGRQHYEQYF
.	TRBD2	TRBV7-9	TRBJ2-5	TGTGCCAGCACTTCCTTAGGACTAGCGGGAAGGGAGACCCAGTACTTC	CASTSLGLAGRETQYF
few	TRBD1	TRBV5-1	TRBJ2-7	TGTGCCAGCAGCCAAACTGACAGGGCCGGAGTCCGCGAGCAGTACTTC	CASSQTDRAGVREQYF
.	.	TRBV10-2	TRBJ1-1	TGCGCCAGCAGCGAGAGAAGGGGAGGGAACACTGAAGCTTTCTTT	CASSERRGGNTEAFF
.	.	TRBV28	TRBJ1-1	TGTGCCAGCAGTGTTACGTGGGGGGCGGGCAGTTTCACTGAAGCTTTCTTT	CASSVTWGAGSFTEAFF
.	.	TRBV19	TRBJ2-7	TGTGCCAGTAGTATATCGATCAGCACCTACGAGCAGTACTTC	CASSISISTYEQYF
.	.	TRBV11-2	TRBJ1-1	TGTGCCAGCAGCTTACACATGAACACTGAAGCTTTCTTT	CASSLHMNTEAFF
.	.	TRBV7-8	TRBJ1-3	TGTGCCAGCAGCGAACAAGGGACCCGCTCTGGAAACACCATATATTTT	CASSEQGTRSGNTIYF
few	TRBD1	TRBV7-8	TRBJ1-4	TGTGCCAGCAGCCCAGAAAGGGGGCCGGGTGAAAAACTGTTTTTT	CASSPERGPGEKLFF
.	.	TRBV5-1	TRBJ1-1	TGCGCCAGCAGCTTGTTGAGGTTGGGAGGGGACACTGAAGCTTTCTTT	CASSLLRLGGDTEAFF
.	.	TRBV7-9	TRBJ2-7	TGTGCCAGCAGTGACACGACCGGGACCTCAAAGGGCGAGCAGTACTTC	CASSDTTGTSKGEQYF
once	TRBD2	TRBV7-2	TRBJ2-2	TGTGCCAGCAGCCTTAGCGGGAGGGCCTCCGGGGAGCTGTTTTTT	CASSLSGRASGELFF
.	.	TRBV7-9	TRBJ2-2	TGTGCCAGCAGCCAAGAAGGCTTCGCAGTGGCCACCGGGGAGCTGTTTTTT	CASSQEGFAVATGELFF
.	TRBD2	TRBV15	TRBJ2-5	TGTGCCACCAGCAAGGGAAGAGCGGGGGGAGAGATCCAGTACTTC	CATSKGRAGGEIQYF
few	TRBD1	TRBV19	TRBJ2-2	TGTGCCAGTAGGGGACAGACCATGTACACCGGGGAGCTGTTTTTT	CASRGQTMYTGELFF
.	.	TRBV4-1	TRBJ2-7	TGCGCCAGCAGCCAGGCTACATTCACTAGAAGCGGTTCCTACGAGCAGTACTTC	CASSQATFTRSGSYEQYF
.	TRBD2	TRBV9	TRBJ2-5	TGTGCCAGCAGCGTCAGATCCGGGACTAGCGGGGGGTACCAAGAGACCCAGTACTTC	CASSVRSGTSGGYQETQYF
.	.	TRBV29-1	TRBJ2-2	TGCAGCTTCACGACGGCGACGAACACCGGGGAGCTGTTTTTT	CSFTTATNTGELFF
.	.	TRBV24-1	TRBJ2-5	TGTGCCACCAGTTACCAGGGGGAGACCCAGTACTTC	CATSYQGETQYF
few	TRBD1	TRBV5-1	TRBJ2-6	TGCGCCACCCGTCGGGACAGGGGGCCTGGGGCCAACGTCCTGACTTTC	CATRRDRGPGANVLTF
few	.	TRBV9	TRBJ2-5	TGTGCCAGCAGCTTGGAGGGAGTGCAACAAGAGACCCAGTACTTC	CASSLEGVQQETQYF
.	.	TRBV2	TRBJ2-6	TGTGCCATCAGTCTCTGGGAAGCTGGGGCCAACGTCCTGACTTTC	CAISLWEAGANVLTF
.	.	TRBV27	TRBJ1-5	TGTGCCAGCAGTTTCGGGCAAACCAGCCCCCAGCATTTT	CASSFGQTSPQHF
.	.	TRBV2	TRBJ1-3	TGCGCCAGCAGCTTGAGGTCAGATCCTCCTGGAAACACCATATATTTT	CASSLRSDPPGNTIYF
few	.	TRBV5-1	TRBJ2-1	TGCGCCAGCAGCTTGACCCAGAATGAGCAGTTCTTC	CASSLTQNEQFF
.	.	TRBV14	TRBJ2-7	TGTGCCAGCAGCCAGAGGGAGACTACTCCTCAGTACTTC	CASSQRETTPQYF
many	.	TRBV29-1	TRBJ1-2	TGCAGCGTTGAGCTGCCTTCCGCAGGCGGAAGGGGCTACACCTTC	CSVELPSAGGRGYTF
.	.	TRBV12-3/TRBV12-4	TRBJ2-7	TGTGCCAGCAGTTTAGGGTGGGACGGATCCTACGAGCAGTACTTC	CASSLGWDGSYEQYF
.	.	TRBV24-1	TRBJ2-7	TGTGCCACCAGTGATGACGGTGGGGTACGGCAGTACTTC	CATSDDGGVRQYF
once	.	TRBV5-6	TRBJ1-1	TGTGCCAGCAGCTCAGTGAGGGAAACTGAAGCTTTCTTT	CASSSVRETEAFF
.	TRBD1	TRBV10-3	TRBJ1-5	TGTGCCAGCAGGTCCGGGACAGGGGGCGGTAAGCCCCAGCATTTT	CASRSGTGGGKPQHF
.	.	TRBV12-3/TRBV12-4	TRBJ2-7	TGTGCCAGCAGCTTAGAAGGTGGGCCTCGGAGGGAGCAGTACTTC	CASSLEGGPRREQYF
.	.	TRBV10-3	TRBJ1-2	TGTGCCATCAGTGAGTCTTTCACCCCGATGTTGGAGGGCATGTCGAAGTTCTATGGCTACACCTTC	CAISESFTPMLEGMSKFYGYTF
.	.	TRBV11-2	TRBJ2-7	TGTGCCAGCAGCTTAGGGTCCGACTACGAGCAGTACTTC	CASSLGSDYEQYF
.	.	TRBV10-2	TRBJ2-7	TGCGCCAGCAGGGCAGGGCTTACCTACGAGCAGTACTTC	CASRAGLTYEQYF
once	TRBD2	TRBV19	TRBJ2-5	TGTGCCAGTAGTATCCAACTAGCGGGGACGGAGACCCAGTACTTC	CASSIQLAGTETQYF
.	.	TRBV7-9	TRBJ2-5	TGTGCCAGTCGTTCCGGGAGTCAGGAGACCCAGTACTTC	CASRSGSQETQYF
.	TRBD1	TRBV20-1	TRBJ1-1	TGCAGTGCGAGCCGGGACAGTGCTGAAGCTTTCTTT	CSASRDSAEAFF
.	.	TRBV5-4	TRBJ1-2	TGTGCCAGCACCCCGACGGGGAGTAACTATGGCTACACCTTC	CASTPTGSNYGYTF
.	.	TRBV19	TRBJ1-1	TGTGCCAGTAGTATAGGATCCCTCCCGGCTTTCTTT	CASSIGSLPAFF
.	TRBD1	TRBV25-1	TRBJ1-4	TGTGCCAGCCAGGACAGGGAGTCTGAAAAACTGTTTTTT	CASQDRESEKLFF
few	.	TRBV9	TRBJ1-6	TGTGCCAGCAGCTTGTGGGGGGCAGATAATTCACCCCTCCACTTT	CASSLWGADNSPLHF
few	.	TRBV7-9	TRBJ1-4	TGTGCCAGCAGCTTTCTAGTCGGGGAAAAACTGTTTTTT	CASSFLVGEKLFF
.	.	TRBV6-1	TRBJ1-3	TGTGCCAGCAGTGTCGGGGGTCGGAGCTCTGGAAACACCATATATTTT	CASSVGGRSSGNTIYF
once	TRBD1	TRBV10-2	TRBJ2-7	TGCGCCAGCAGTGGATTTCTGCAGGGGGACAACTCCCGGAGCTACGAGCAGTACTTC	CASSGFLQGDNSRSYEQYF
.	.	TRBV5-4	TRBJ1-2	TGTGCCAGCAGCGGCCGGATGAACAGGGAGGGTGATGGCTACACCTTC	CASSGRMNREGDGYTF
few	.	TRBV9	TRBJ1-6	TGTGCCAGCAGCCAAGATAAGGGGGTATCGTCACCCCTCCACTTT	CASSQDKGVSSPLHF
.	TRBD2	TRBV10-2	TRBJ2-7	TGCGCCAGCAGTGGTCTTAGCGGGAGCTACGAGCAGTACTTC	CASSGLSGSYEQYF
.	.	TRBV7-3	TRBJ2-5	TGTGCCAGCAGCCCCTTCGGGCGGACCGGCCAGGAGTACTTC	CASSPFGRTGQEYF
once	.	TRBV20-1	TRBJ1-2	TGCAGTGCTGGATCCGCACTCACGGACTATGGCTACACCTTC	CSAGSALTDYGYTF
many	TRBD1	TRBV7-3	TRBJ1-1	TGTGCCAGCAGCTTAACGGACAGGGGGAACACTGAAGCTTTCTTT	CASSLTDRGNTEAFF